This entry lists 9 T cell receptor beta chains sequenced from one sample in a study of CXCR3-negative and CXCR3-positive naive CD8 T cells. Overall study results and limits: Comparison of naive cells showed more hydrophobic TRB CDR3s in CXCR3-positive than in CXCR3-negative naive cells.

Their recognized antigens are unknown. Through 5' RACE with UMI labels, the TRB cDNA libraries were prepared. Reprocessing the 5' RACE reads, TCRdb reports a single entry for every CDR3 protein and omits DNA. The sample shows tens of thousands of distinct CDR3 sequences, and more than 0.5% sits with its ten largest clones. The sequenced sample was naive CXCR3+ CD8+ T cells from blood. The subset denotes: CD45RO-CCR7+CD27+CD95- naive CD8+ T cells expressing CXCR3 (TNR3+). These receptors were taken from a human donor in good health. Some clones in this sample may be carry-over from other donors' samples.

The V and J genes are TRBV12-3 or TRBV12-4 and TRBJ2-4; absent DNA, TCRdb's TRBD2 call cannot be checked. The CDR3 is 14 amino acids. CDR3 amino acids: CASSLLQLENIQYF.

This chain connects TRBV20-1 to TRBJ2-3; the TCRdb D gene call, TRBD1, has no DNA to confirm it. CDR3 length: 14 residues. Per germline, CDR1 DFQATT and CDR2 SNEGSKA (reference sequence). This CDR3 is CSATGQDRTDTQYF.

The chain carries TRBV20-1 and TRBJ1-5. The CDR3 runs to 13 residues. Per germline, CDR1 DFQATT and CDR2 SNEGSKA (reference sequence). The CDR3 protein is CSARGLSNQPQHF.

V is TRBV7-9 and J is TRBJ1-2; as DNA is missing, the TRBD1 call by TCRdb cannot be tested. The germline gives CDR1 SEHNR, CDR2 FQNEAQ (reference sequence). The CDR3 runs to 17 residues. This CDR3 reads CASSVFEQGSVFYGYTF.

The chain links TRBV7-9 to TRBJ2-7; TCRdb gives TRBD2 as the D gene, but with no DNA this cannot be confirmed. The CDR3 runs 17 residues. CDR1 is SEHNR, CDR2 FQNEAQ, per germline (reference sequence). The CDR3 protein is CASSPLAGETQSYEQYF.

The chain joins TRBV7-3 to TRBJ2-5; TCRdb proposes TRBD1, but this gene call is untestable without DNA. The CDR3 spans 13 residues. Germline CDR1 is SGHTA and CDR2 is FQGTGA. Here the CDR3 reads CASRVGGTETQYF. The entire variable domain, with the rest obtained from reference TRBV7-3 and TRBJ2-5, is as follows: GAGVSQTPSNKVTEKGKYVELRCDPISGHTALYWYRQSLGQGPEFLIYFQGTGAADDSGLPNDRFFAVRPEGSVSTLKIQRTERGDSAVYLCASRVGGTETQYFGPGTRLLVL.

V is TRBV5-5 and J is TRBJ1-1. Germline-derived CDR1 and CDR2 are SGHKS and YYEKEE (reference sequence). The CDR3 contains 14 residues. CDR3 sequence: CASSHDISEVVAFF.

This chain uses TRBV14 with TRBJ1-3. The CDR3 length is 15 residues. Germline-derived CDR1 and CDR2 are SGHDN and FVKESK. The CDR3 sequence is CASSQARLSGNTIYF.

The CDR3 loop is CATSRAGEVGNTIYF. This chain uses TRBV15 with TRBJ1-3; TCRdb's assignment of TRBD1 cannot be checked, as there is no DNA. CDR1 LNHNV and CDR2 YYDKDF come from the germline V gene (reference sequence). CDR3 length: 15 amino acids.